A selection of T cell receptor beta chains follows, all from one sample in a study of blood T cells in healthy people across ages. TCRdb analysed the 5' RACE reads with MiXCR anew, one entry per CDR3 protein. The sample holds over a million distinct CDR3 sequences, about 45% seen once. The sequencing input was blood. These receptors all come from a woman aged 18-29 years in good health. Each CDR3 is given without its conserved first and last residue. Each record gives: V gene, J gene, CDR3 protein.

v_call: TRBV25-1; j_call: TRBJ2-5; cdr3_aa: ASSTGVSEYNEQY
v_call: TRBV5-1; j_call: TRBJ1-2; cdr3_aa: ASSLGTFSREHGYT
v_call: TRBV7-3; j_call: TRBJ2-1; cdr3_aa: ASSLKGLAGSGYNEQF
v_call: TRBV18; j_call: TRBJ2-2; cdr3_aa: ASSADAGKNTGELF
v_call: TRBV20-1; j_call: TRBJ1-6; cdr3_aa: SARRTRDVSSPLH
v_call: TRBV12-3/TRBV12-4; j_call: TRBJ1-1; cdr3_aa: ASRPGRMNTEAF
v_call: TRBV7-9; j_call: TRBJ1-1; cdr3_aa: ASSTHRDPEAF
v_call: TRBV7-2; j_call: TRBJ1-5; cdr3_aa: TSRGGTGVNQPQH
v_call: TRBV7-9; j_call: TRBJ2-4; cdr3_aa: ASSTRVGVAKNIQY
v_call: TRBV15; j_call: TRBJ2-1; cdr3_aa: ATSRDGASNEQF
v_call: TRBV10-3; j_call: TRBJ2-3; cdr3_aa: AINSLAGGTDTQY
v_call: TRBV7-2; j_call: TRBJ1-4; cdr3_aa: ASGRGTGGGEKLF
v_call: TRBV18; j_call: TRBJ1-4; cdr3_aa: ASSPEQVAEKLF
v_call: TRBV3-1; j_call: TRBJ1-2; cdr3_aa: ASSRAGIANYGYT
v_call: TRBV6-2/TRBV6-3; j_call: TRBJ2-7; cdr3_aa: ASRRTSGDTYEQY
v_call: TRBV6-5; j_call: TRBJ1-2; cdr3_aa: ASSYSQANYGYT
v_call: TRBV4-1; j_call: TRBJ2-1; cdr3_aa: ASSPDRGVNNEQF
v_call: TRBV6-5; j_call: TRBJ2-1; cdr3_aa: ASSSLTFAGGFRNEQF
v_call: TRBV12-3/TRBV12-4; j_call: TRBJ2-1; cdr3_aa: ASSPGGYEQF
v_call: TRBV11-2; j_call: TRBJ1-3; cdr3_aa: ASRLGNTIY
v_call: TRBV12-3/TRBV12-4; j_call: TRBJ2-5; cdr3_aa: ASSPAGGWYQETQY
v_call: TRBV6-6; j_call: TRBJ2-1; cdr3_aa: ASGSGRDNEQF
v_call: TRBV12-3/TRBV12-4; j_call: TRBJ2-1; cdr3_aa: ASSRQAIYNEQF
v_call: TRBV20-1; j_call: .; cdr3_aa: SARSGNGETQY
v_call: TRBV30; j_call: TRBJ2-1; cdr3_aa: AWEGAGGPSYNEQF
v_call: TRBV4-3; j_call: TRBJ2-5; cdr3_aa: ASSQDRGRAGETQY
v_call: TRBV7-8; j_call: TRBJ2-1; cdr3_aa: ASSSSPSGRYNEQF
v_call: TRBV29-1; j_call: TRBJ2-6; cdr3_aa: SVAGLGTGANVLT
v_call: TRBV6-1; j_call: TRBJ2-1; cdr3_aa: ASSEEGGLLYNEQF
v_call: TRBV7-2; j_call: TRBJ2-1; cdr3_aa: ASSCRANNEQF
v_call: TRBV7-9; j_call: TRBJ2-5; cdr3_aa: VGLVGSGNEQY
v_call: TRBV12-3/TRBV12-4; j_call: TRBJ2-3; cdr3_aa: ASTGRGEDTQY
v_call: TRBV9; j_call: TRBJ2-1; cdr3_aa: ASSAGTLGSYNEQF
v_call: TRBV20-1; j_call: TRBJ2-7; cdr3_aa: SARDLAYEQY
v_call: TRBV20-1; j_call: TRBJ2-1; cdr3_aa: SQAPYNEQF
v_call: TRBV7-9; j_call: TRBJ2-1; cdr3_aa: ASSLGRLRQWNPNEQF
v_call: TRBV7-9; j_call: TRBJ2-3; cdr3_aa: ASSLSSGSLTDTQY
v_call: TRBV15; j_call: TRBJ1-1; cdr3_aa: ATSRVQTLNTEAF
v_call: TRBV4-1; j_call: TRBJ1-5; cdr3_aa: ASSQGRAPGQPQH
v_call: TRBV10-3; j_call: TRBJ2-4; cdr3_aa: AISSDRVTKNIQY
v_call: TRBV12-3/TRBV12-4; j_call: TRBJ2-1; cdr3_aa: ASSLFVSTEQF
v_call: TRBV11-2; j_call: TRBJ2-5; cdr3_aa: ASSLDGRETQY
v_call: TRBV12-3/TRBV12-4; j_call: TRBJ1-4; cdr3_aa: ASSFLEKLF
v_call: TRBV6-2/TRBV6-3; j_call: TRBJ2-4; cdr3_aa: ASSIAFLWDIQY
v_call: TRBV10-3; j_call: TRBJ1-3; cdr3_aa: AIRDRFSGNTIY
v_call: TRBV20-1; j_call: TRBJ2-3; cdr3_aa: SAKGLAGGSIFTDTQY